Only a few counts were recorded for the clone carrying this T cell receptor beta chain. This specimen comes from a study of regulatory T cells in long-lasting Graves disease. On the study more broadly: New Graves' disease cases had less than 3 months of antithyroid drugs.

Losses at the gene ends were 6 bases for V and 6 bases for J; bases not matched to a gene: 10. Germline loops: CDR1 MNHEY, CDR2 SVGEGT. This CDR3 comprises 16 residues. Time point defined: newly diagnosed GD, antithyroid drugs for less than 3 months. The TCR library was made from RNA extracted from PBMCs. Arm-PCR with iRepertoire HTBI primers amplified the CDR3 regions for these TCR beta libraries. Via MiXCR, TCRdb re-called the multiplex PCR reads, giving one row per CDR3 protein. The data show approximately 400,000 distinct CDR3 sequences, 12% seen once. In addition, the sample was reused for a study of T cells in Graves' hyperthyroidism and ophthalmopathy. Per that paper: The hyperthyroidism was newly diagnosed and had lasted under 2 months; the patients were aged 18 to 65. In the blood, most expanded thyroid clonotypes above 0.001 appeared as well.

The sequence came from a woman under 30 with Graves disease. The rearrangement uses TRBV6-2 or TRBV6-3 and TRBJ2-3; TRBD1 matches at 12 bases. The sequencing used peripheral blood mononuclear cells (PBMCs), collected at new diagnosis, from a patient treated with antithyroid drugs. The CDR3 DNA follows: TGTGCCAGCAGCCGGGGACAGGGGGCCGCCGGCGATACGCAGTATTTT. It is translated as CASSRGQGAAGDTQYF.